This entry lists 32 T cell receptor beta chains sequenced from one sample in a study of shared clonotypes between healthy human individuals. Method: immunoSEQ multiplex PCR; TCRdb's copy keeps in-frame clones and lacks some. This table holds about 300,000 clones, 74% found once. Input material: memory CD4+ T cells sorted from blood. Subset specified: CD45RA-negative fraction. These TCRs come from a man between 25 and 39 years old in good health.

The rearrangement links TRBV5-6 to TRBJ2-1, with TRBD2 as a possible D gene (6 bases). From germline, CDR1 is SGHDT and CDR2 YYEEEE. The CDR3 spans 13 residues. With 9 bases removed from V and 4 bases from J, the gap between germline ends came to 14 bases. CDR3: CATNLGTYNEQFF. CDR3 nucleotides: TGTGCCACCAATCTTGGGACTTACAATGAGCAGTTCTTC.

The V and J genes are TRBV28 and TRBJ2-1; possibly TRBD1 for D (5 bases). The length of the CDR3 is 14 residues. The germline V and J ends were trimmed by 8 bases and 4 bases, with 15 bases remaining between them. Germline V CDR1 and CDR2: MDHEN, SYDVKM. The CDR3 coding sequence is TGTGCCAGCCAAGACAGACCCAGATACAATGAGCAGTTCTTC. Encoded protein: CASQDRPRYNEQFF. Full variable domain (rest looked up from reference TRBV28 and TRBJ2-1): DVKVTQSSRYLVKRTGEKVFLECVQDMDHENMFWYRQDPGLGLRLIYFSYDVKMKEKGDIPEGYSVSREKKERFSLILESASTNQTSMYLCASQDRPRYNEQFFGPGTRLTVL.

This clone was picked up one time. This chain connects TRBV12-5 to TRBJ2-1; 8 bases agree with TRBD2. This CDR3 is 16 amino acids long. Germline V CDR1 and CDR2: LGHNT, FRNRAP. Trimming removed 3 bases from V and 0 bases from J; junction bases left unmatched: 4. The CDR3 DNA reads TGTGCTAGTGGTTTCAGCGGGAGTCACTCCTACAATGAGCAGTTCTTC. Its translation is CASGFSGSHSYNEQFF. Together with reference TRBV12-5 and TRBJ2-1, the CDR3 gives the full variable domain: DARVTQTPRHKVTEMGQEVTMRCQPILGHNTVFWYRQTMMQGLELLAYFRNRAPLDDSGMPKDRFSAEMPDATLATLKIQPSEPRDSAVYFCASGFSGSHSYNEQFFGPGTRLTVL.

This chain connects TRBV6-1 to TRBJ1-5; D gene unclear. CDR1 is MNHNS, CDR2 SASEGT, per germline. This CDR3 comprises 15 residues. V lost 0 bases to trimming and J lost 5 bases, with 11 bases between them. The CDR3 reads CASSEASADYQPQHF. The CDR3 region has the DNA TGTGCCAGCAGTGAAGCGTCGGCAGATTATCAGCCCCAGCATTTT.

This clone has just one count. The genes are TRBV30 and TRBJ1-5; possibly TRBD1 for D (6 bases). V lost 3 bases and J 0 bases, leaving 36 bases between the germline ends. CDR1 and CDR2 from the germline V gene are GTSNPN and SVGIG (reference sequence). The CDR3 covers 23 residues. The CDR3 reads CAWRTPVQGGSGRLFYSNQPQHF. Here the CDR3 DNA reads TGTGCCTGGAGGACCCCGGTACAGGGAGGTTCGGGCCGTCTCTTTTATAGCAATCAGCCCCAGCATTTT.

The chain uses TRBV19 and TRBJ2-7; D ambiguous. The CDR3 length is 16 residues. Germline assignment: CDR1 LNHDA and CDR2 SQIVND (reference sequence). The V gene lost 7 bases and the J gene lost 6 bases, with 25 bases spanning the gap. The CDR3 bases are TGTGCCAGTACTCCTGAAGTGCGACACCTCCCCCGCGAGCAGTACTTC. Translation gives CASTPEVRHLPREQYF.

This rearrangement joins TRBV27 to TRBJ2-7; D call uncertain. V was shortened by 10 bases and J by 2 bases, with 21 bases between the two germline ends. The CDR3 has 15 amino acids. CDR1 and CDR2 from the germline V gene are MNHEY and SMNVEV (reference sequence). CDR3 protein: CATQVREGIPYEQYF. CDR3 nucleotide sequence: TGTGCCACCCAGGTCCGAGAAGGAATCCCCTACGAGCAGTACTTC.

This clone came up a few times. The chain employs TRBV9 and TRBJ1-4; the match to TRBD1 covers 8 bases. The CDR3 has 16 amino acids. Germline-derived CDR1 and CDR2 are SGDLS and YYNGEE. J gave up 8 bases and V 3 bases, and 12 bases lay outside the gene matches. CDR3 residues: CASSAATGVLEEKLFF. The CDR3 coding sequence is TGTGCCAGCAGCGCTGCGACAGGGGTACTGGAGGAAAAACTGTTTTTT.

The CDR3 loop reads CASSDPSREQYF. The CDR3, as DNA: TGTGCCAGCAGCGATCCTAGCCGCGAGCAGTACTTC. This chain joins TRBV7-2 and TRBJ2-7; weak D call: TRBD2 (5 bases). The germline V and J ends were trimmed by 5 bases and 6 bases, with 11 bases remaining between them. CDR1 and CDR2 from the germline V gene are SGHTA and FQGNSA. CDR3 size: 12 residues.

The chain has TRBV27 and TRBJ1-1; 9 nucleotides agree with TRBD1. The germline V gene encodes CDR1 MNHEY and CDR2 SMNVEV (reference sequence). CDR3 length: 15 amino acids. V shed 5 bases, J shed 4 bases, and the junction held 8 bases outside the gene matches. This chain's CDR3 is CASSRTTGGGTEAFF. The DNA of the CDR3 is TGTGCCAGCAGTCGCACGACAGGGGGAGGCACTGAAGCTTTCTTT.

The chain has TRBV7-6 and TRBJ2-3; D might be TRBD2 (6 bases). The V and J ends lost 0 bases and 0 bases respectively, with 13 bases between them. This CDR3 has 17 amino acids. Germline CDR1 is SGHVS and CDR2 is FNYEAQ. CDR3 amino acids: CASSLALRGTSTDTQYF. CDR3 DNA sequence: TGTGCCAGCAGCTTAGCGCTAAGAGGGACTAGCACAGATACGCAGTATTTT.

The CDR3 region has the DNA TGTGCCAGCAGTTACGGCCCATCCTCCTACGAGCAGTACTTC. Amino acids: CASSYGPSSYEQYF. The chain has TRBV6-6 and TRBJ2-7; no clear D. Germline V gene lookup returns CDR1 MNHNY and CDR2 SVGAGI (reference sequence). Trimming stripped 2 bases from V and 0 bases from J, with 8 bases between. The CDR3 consists of 14 residues.

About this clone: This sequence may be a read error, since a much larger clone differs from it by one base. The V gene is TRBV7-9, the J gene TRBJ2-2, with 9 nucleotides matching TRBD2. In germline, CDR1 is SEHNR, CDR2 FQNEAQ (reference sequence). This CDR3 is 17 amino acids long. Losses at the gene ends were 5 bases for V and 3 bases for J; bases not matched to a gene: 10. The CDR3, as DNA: TGTGCCAGCAGCCAGGGAAGGCTAGCGGGATACACCGGGGAGCTGTTTTTT. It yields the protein CASSQGRLAGYTGELFF.

The CDR3 loop reads CASSLVPDRESFF. For the CDR3, the DNA is TGTGCCAGCAGCTTAGTCCCTGACAGGGAGTCTTTCTTT. The chain joins TRBV11-2 to TRBJ1-1; the match to TRBD1 covers 7 bases. Germline loops: CDR1 SGHAT, CDR2 FQNNGV. Losses at the gene ends were 1 base for V and 12 bases for J; bases not matched to a gene: 8. This CDR3 is 13 amino acids long.

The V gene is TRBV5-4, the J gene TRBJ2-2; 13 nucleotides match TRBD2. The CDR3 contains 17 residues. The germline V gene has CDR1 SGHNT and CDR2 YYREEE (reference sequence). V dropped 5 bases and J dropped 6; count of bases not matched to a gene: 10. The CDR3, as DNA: TGTGCCAGCAGAAAATTCTTCGGACTAGCGGGAGCCGGGGAGCTGTTTTTT. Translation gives CASRKFFGLAGAGELFF.

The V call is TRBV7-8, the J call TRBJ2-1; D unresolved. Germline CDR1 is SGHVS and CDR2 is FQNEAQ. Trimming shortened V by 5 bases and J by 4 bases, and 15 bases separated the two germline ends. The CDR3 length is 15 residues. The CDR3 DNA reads TGTGCCAGCAGCGTTAGGGTATCTGTATACAATGAGCAGTTCTTC. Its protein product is CASSVRVSVYNEQFF.

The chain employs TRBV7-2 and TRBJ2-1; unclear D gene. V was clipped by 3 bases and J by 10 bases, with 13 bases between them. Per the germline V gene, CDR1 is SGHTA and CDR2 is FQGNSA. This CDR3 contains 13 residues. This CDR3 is CASSFNVNQEQFF. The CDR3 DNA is TGTGCCAGCAGCTTCAATGTTAACCAGGAGCAGTTCTTC. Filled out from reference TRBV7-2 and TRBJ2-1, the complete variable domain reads GAGVSQSPSNKVTEKGKDVELRCDPISGHTALYWYRQSLGQGLEFLIYFQGNSAPDKSGLPSDRFSAERTGGSVSTLTIQRTQQEDSAVYLCASSFNVNQEQFFGPGTRLTVL.

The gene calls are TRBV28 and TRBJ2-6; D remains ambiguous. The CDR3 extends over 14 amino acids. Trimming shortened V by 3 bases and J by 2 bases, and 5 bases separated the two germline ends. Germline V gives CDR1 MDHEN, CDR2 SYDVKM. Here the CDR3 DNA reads TGTGCCAGCAGTTTCCCGACTGGGGCCAACGTCCTGACTTTC. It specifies CASSFPTGANVLTF.

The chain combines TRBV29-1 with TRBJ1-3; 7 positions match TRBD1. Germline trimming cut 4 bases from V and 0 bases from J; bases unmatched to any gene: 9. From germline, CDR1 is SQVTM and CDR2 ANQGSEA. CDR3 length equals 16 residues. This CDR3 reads CSVAGTEKNSGNTIYF. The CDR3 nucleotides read TGCAGCGTTGCTGGGACAGAGAAGAACTCTGGAAACACCATATATTTT.

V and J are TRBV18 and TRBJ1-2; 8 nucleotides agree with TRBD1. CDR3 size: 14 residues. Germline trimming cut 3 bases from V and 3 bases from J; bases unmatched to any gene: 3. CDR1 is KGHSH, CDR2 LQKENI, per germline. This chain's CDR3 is CASSPKDRDYGYTF. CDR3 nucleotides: TGTGCCAGCTCACCCAAGGACAGGGACTATGGCTACACCTTC.

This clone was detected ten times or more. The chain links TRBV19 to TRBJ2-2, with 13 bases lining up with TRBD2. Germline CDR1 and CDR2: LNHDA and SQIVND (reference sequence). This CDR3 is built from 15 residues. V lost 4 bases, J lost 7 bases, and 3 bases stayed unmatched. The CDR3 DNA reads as TGTGCCAGTAGTAGGACTAGCGGGAGCGTCGGGGAGCTGTTTTTT. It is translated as CASSRTSGSVGELFF.

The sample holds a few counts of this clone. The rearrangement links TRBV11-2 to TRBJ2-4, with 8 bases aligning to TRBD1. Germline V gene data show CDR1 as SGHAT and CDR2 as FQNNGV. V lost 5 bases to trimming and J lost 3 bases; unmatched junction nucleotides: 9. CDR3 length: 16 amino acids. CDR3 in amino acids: CASSTGQVLVKNIQYF. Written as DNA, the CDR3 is TGTGCCAGCAGCACGGGACAGGTTTTGGTCAAAAACATTCAGTACTTC.

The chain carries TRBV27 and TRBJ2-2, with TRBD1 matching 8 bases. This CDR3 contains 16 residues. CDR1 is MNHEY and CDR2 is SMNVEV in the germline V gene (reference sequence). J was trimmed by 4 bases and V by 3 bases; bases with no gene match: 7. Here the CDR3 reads CASSFGQGRGTGELFF. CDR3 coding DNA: TGTGCCAGCAGTTTTGGACAGGGCAGGGGCACCGGGGAGCTGTTTTTT.

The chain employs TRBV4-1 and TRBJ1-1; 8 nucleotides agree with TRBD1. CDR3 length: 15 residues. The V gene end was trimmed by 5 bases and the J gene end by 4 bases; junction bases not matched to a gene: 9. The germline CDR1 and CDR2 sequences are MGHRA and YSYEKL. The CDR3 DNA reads TGCGCCAGCAGCAATCGACAGGGGTTGCCCACTGAAGCTTTCTTT. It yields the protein CASSNRQGLPTEAFF.

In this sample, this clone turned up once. The CDR3 DNA reads TGTGCCAGCACTCTCAATGTCGGGGCTCAGCCCCAGCATTTT. Its translation is CASTLNVGAQPQHF. The rearrangement links TRBV16 to TRBJ1-5; tentatively, D is TRBD1 (5 bases). This CDR3 is 14 amino acids long. Germline V CDR1 and CDR2: KGHSY, FQNENV. V was clipped by 7 bases and J by 6 bases, with 16 bases between them.

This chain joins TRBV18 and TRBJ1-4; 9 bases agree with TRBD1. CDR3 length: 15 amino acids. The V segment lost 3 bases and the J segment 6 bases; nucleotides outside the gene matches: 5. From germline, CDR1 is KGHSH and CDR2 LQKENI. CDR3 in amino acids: CASSPRDRVDEKLFF. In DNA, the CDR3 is TGTGCCAGCTCACCGCGGGACAGGGTGGATGAAAAACTGTTTTTT.

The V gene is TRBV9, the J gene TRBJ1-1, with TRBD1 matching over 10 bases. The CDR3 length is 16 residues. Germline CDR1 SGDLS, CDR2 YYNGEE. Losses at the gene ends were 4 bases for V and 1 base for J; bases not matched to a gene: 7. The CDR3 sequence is CASSPRQGAQNTEAFF. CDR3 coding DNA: TGTGCCAGCAGCCCCCGACAGGGGGCGCAGAACACTGAAGCTTTCTTT.

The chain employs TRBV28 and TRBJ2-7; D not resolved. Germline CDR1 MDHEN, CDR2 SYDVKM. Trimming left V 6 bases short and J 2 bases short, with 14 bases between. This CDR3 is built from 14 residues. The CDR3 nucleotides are TGTGCCAGCAGAACCTTGGACGGCACCTACGAGCAGTACTTC. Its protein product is CASRTLDGTYEQYF. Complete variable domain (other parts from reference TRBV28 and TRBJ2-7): DVKVTQSSRYLVKRTGEKVFLECVQDMDHENMFWYRQDPGLGLRLIYFSYDVKMKEKGDIPEGYSVSREKKERFSLILESASTNQTSMYLCASRTLDGTYEQYFGPGTRLTVT.

CDR3 protein: CASTAPGALYGYTF. The CDR3 DNA is TGTGCCAGCACGGCCCCGGGGGCCCTCTATGGCTACACCTTC. The V gene is TRBV6-1, the J gene TRBJ1-2; possibly TRBD1 for D (6 bases). Per the germline V gene, CDR1 is MNHNS and CDR2 is SASEGT. CDR3 length: 14 residues. V was cut by 7 bases and J by 4 bases, with 16 bases left in between.

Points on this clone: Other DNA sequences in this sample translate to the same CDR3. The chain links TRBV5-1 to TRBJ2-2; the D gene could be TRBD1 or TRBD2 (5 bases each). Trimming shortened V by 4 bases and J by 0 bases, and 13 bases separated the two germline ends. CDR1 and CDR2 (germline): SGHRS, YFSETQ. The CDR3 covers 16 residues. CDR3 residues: CASSLLPGPNTGELFF. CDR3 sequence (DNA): TGCGCCAGCAGCCTCCTACCGGGACCGAACACCGGGGAGCTGTTTTTT.

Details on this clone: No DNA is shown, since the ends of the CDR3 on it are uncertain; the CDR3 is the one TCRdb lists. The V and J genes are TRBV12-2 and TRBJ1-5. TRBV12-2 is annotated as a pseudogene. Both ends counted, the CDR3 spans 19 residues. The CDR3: CASRSTQPRVGSGNQPQHF.

The CDR3 loop is CASRETGTTKTTDTQYF. CDR3 sequence (DNA): TGTGCCAGCAGGGAAACCGGGACTACCAAGACGACCGATACGCAGTATTTT. The chain combines TRBV6-1 with TRBJ2-3, with 7 bases identical to TRBD2. V gave up 6 bases and J gave up 6 bases; unmatched junction bases: 18. The CDR3 spans 17 residues. Per germline, CDR1 MNHNS and CDR2 SASEGT.